A single sample gave rise to the 10 T cell receptor beta chains below, sequenced in a study of T cell repertoires in cytomegalovirus infection. Their specific antigens are unknown. MiXCR was run by TCRdb on the reads, yielding one entry per CDR3 protein. The sample consists of approximately 500,000 distinct CDR3 sequences, 30% to 40% of them appearing once. The sample in question was cultured PBMCs, obtained from culture after CMV antigen stimulation. The receptors originated from a human donor in good health (CMV status not recorded). Some clones in this sample may be carry-over from other donors' samples.

The rearrangement joins TRBV6-2 or TRBV6-3 to TRBJ1-2, with D uncertain. The CDR3 consists of 12 residues. V was pared by 4 bases and J by 8 bases, with 11 bases between. The germline V gene has CDR1 MNHEY and CDR2 SVGEGT. CDR3 loop: CASSSGGMGYTF. CDR3 sequence (DNA): TGTGCCAGCAGTTCGGGAGGAATGGGCTACACCTTC.

CDR3 coding DNA: TGTGCCAGCAGCGTAGGGGGGCCTGGAAACACCATATATTTT. Protein: CASSVGGPGNTIYF. The chain joins TRBV7-9 to TRBJ1-3; D possibly corresponds to TRBD1 (6 bases). V was cut by 5 bases and J by 2 bases, with 10 bases left in between. CDR1 and CDR2 (germline): SEHNR, FQNEAQ (reference sequence). The CDR3 has 14 amino acids.

V is TRBV5-5 and J is TRBJ2-2, with 8 positions matching TRBD1. Unmatched junction bases numbered 7, after V lost 3 bases and J lost 6 bases. The CDR3 runs 15 residues. CDR1 and CDR2 from the germline V gene are SGHKS and YYEKEE (reference sequence). CDR3 coding DNA: TGTGCCAGCAGCTCTCAGGGGGCGACGTCCGGGGAGCTGTTTTTT. It yields the protein CASSSQGATSGELFF.

This chain uses TRBV4-3 with TRBJ1-4, with unresolved D. Trimming cost V 1 base and J 8 bases, with 8 bases left between them. This CDR3 comprises 13 residues. The germline V gene encodes CDR1 LGHNA and CDR2 YSLEER. CDR3 in amino acids: CASSQAASEKLFF. The CDR3 DNA is TGCGCCAGCAGCCAAGCGGCCTCAGAAAAACTGTTTTTT.

In this sample, this clonotype turned up many times. The chain links TRBV5-6 to TRBJ2-2, with unresolved D. V was pared by 0 bases and J by 7 bases, with 13 bases between. The CDR3 covers 15 residues. The germline V gene encodes CDR1 SGHDT and CDR2 YYEEEE. CDR3 protein: CASSLERTGDGELFF. The DNA of the CDR3 is TGTGCCAGCAGCTTGGAAAGGACGGGCGACGGGGAGCTGTTTTTT.

Only a few counts were recorded for this clonotype. This sequence joins TRBV7-2 and TRBJ1-2; TRBD1 might be the D (5 bases). Germline values: CDR1 SGHTA, CDR2 FQGNSA. Trimming left V 3 bases short and J 4 bases short, with 9 bases between. The CDR3 is 13 amino acids. The CDR3 DNA reads TGTGCCAGCAGCTTCCAGGGAGTCTATGGCTACACCTTC. It encodes CASSFQGVYGYTF.

This clonotype was observed a few times. The J gene is TRBJ1-1, the V gene TRBV27; 7 bases line up with TRBD1. Trimming removed 6 bases from V and 1 base from J; junction bases left unmatched: 5. Looked up from germline, CDR1 is MNHEY and CDR2 is SMNVEV (reference sequence). This CDR3 is built from 14 residues. The CDR3 bases are TGTGCCAGCAGGTGGGACAGAGAGAACACTGAAGCTTTCTTT. Encoded protein: CASRWDRENTEAFF.

In this sample, this clonotype turned up a few times. This sequence joins TRBV12-3 or TRBV12-4 and TRBJ1-5, with D tentatively TRBD1 (5 bases). Trimming took off 6 bases at V and 2 bases at J, with 11 bases between the two ends. The CDR3 is made up of 14 amino acids. The CDR3 nucleotides read TGTGCCAGCAGGAACACAGGAGGCAATCAGCCCCAGCATTTT. Amino acids: CASRNTGGNQPQHF.

The chain has TRBV19 and TRBJ1-4; D is unclear. The CDR3 has 14 residues. From germline, CDR1 is LNHDA and CDR2 SQIVND (reference sequence). V was trimmed by 5 bases and J by 0 bases, leaving 7 bases between them. The CDR3 spells CASSPEATNEKLFF. As DNA, the CDR3 is TGTGCCAGTAGTCCGGAGGCAACTAATGAAAAACTGTTTTTT.

This chain joins TRBV7-6 and TRBJ1-3, with TRBD1 as a possible D gene (5 bases). This CDR3 is built from 17 residues. Germline V gene lookup returns CDR1 SGHVS and CDR2 FNYEAQ. Trimming shortened V by 1 base and J by 3 bases, and 16 bases separated the two germline ends. Here the CDR3 reads CASSLERGMGVGNTIYF. DNA for the CDR3: TGTGCCAGCAGCTTAGAGCGGGGGATGGGTGTTGGAAACACCATATATTTT.